Shown below are 21 T cell receptor beta chains from a single sample sequenced in a study of Ad26.COV2.S vaccination and SARS-CoV-2 variants. Treatment here: 15 to 20 received Ad26.COV2.S at low or high dose, single or two shots; 5 received placebo; per-sample allocation not given. Repertoires come from day 63 after the first vaccine or placebo injection. Measured with immunoSEQ multiplex PCR; TCRdb has only the in-frame clones, and not every one. The data show about 440,000 clones, 90% seen once. This specimen consisted of peripheral blood, obtained in a trial of Ad26.COV2.S vaccine versus placebo. The receptors stem from a person between 18 and 60 years old who received the Ad26.COV2.S COVID-19 vaccine or a placebo.

J is TRBJ2-2 and V is TRBV15; D perhaps matches TRBD1 (6 bases). V was cut by 3 bases and J by 4 bases, with 12 bases left in between. The CDR3 length is 15 residues. Germline V CDR1 and CDR2: LNHNV, YYDKDF (reference sequence). The CDR3 bases are TGTGCCACCAGCAGGGGTATACAGGGCACCGGGGAGCTGTTTTTT. It codes for CATSRGIQGTGELFF.

The chain is built from TRBV5-1 and TRBJ1-2; no reliable D call. CDR3 length equals 16 residues. Germline V gene lookup returns CDR1 SGHRS and CDR2 YFSETQ. V lost 4 bases and J lost 5, with 21 bases in between. CDR3 region: CASSPTASTTIYGYTF. In DNA, the CDR3 is TGCGCCAGCAGCCCTACCGCGTCGACCACAATTTATGGCTACACCTTC.

The chain combines TRBV19 with TRBJ1-1; 7 nucleotides match TRBD1. This CDR3 comprises 15 residues. With V trimmed by 5 bases and J by 1 base, 7 bases remained unmatched. The germline V gene encodes CDR1 LNHDA and CDR2 SQIVND (reference sequence). CDR3 bases: TGTGCCAGTAGTGTACCGACAGGGCCGAACACTGAAGCTTTCTTT. Its protein product is CASSVPTGPNTEAFF.

This rearrangement joins TRBV7-3 to TRBJ1-2; weak D call: TRBD1 (5 bases). The CDR3 contains 18 residues. Germline V gene data show CDR1 as SGHTA and CDR2 as FQGTGA. With 0 bases removed from V and 1 base from J, the gap between germline ends came to 18 bases. The CDR3 spells CASSLTGNGGQDNYGYTF. The CDR3 nucleotides read TGTGCCAGCAGCTTAACGGGGAACGGTGGACAAGATAACTATGGCTACACCTTC.

The chain carries TRBV28 and TRBJ1-4; 9 positions agree with TRBD1. The J segment lost 1 base and the V segment lost 5 bases, leaving 5 bases of the junction unmatched. The CDR3 consists of 16 residues. Germline loops: CDR1 MDHEN, CDR2 SYDVKM. The CDR3 DNA is TGTGCCAGCAGTATAGGGACAGGGATAACTAATGAAAAACTGTTTTTT. It yields the protein CASSIGTGITNEKLFF.

This chain connects TRBV19 to TRBJ1-2; a weak D match, TRBD1 (6 bases). CDR1 and CDR2 (germline): LNHDA, SQIVND (reference sequence). The length of the CDR3 is 16 residues. Trimming shortened V by 7 bases and J by 1 base, and 19 bases separated the two germline ends. The CDR3 loop reads CASTQGREDFNYGYTF. In DNA, the CDR3 is TGTGCCAGTACCCAGGGGAGGGAGGACTTTAACTATGGCTACACCTTC.

This clone was detected once. Other DNA sequences in the sample encode the same CDR3. This chain links TRBV5-1 with TRBJ1-1; D uncertain. The germline V and J ends were trimmed by 5 bases and 0 bases, with 2 bases remaining between them. Germline CDR1 and CDR2: SGHRS and YFSETQ. The CDR3 is 11 amino acids. CDR3 sequence (DNA): TGCGCCAGCAGACTGAACACTGAAGCTTTCTTT. Encoded protein: CASRLNTEAFF. The full variable domain, completed using reference TRBV5-1 and TRBJ1-1, is KAGVTQTPRYLIKTRGQQVTLSCSPISGHRSVSWYQQTPGQGLQFLFEYFSETQRNKGNFPGRFSGRQFSNSRSEMNVSTLELGDSALYLCASRLNTEAFFGQGTRLTVV.

This clone appeared once. The gene calls are TRBV11-1 and TRBJ2-1; D perhaps matches TRBD2 (6 bases). Germline-derived CDR1 and CDR2 are SGHAT and FQDESV (reference sequence). V dropped 2 bases and J dropped 8 bases, with 19 bases sitting between them. This CDR3 has 16 amino acids. The CDR3 coding sequence is TGTGCCAGCAGCTTAACGAAAGTGGGGACTCCCGATGAGCAGTTCTTC. Translated, it gives CASSLTKVGTPDEQFF.

The J gene is TRBJ2-4, the V gene TRBV14; unclear D gene. Germline V gene sequence: CDR1 SGHDN, CDR2 FVKESK. This CDR3 is built from 13 residues. V was pared by 0 bases and J by 7 bases, with 7 bases between. DNA for the CDR3: TGTGCCAGCAGCCAAGATCGGTGGAACATTCAGTACTTC. The encoded protein is CASSQDRWNIQYF.

This CDR3 is CASSRTQDLTQYF. The CDR3 DNA follows: TGTGCCAGCAGCCGGACTCAGGACCTGACCCAGTACTTC. The chain couples TRBV6-5 to TRBJ2-5, with D perhaps matching TRBD2 (5 bases). Deletions cut 6 bases from V and 7 bases from J, with 15 bases between. Germline-derived CDR1 and CDR2 are MNHEY and SVGAGI. This CDR3 has 13 residues.

The chain links TRBV19 to TRBJ1-1; a weak D match, TRBD1 (5 bases). Trimming removed 4 bases at V and 5 bases at J, with 11 bases between. The CDR3 extends over 13 amino acids. Looked up from germline, CDR1 is LNHDA and CDR2 is SQIVND (reference sequence). The CDR3 DNA follows: TGTGCCAGTAGTAACCAGGGTTGGACTGAAGCTTTCTTT. This encodes CASSNQGWTEAFF.

This clone was counted many times. This chain joins TRBV5-4 and TRBJ1-1, with D hard to call. The ends were cut back, 1 base at V and 2 bases at J, with 12 bases in the middle. This CDR3 comprises 15 residues. Germline V lookup: CDR1 SGHNT, CDR2 YYREEE (reference sequence). The CDR3, as DNA: TGTGCCAGCAGCTTGACCGGAGACGGAAACACTGAAGCTTTCTTT. Protein sequence: CASSLTGDGNTEAFF.

This clone was counted a single time. The chain uses TRBV6-5 and TRBJ2-1, with 11 bases matching TRBD2. Germline V CDR1 and CDR2: MNHEY, SVGAGI. The trim removed 11 bases at V and 4 bases at J, leaving 4 bases unmatched. This CDR3 contains 13 residues. CDR3 protein: CAVLAGAYNEQFF. CDR3 nucleotide sequence: TGTGCCGTACTAGCGGGAGCATACAATGAGCAGTTCTTC.

J is TRBJ1-4 and V is TRBV19; D unclear. The V gene's germline CDR1 is LNHDA and CDR2 SQIVND (reference sequence). V dropped 3 bases and J dropped 0 bases, with 8 bases sitting between them. The CDR3 extends over 15 amino acids. For the CDR3, the DNA is TGTGCCAGTAGTATCGTAGGAGCAACTAATGAAAAACTGTTTTTT. As protein: CASSIVGATNEKLFF.

This chain joins TRBV5-6 and TRBJ1-1, with D perhaps matching TRBD1 (6 bases). The CDR3 runs 13 residues. V was cut by 1 base and J by 6 bases, with 10 bases left in between. Germline loops: CDR1 SGHDT, CDR2 YYEEEE. The CDR3 DNA follows: TGTGCCAGCAGCTTGACAGGGTCAGCTGAAGCTTTCTTT. Protein: CASSLTGSAEAFF.

The chain recombines TRBV19 with TRBJ2-1; 9 bases fit TRBD2. The trim removed 2 bases at V and 3 bases at J, leaving 2 bases unmatched. This CDR3 has 15 amino acids. From germline, CDR1 is LNHDA and CDR2 SQIVND (reference sequence). The CDR3 nucleotides are TGTGCCAGTAGTATACAGACTAGCGGCTACAATGAGCAGTTCTTC. Translating it yields CASSIQTSGYNEQFF. Drawing the rest from reference TRBV19 and TRBJ2-1, the complete variable domain is DGGITQSPKYLFRKEGQNVTLSCEQNLNHDAMYWYRQDPGQGLRLIYYSQIVNDFQKGDIAEGYSVSREKKESFPLTVTSAQKNPTAFYLCASSIQTSGYNEQFFGPGTRLTVL.

The chain uses TRBV5-6 and TRBJ2-2; D not certain. Germline V gene sequence: CDR1 SGHDT, CDR2 YYEEEE. Trimming cost V 4 bases and J 0 bases, with 13 bases left between them. The CDR3 runs to 16 residues. The CDR3 protein is CASSLEGSTNTGELFF. Here the CDR3 DNA reads TGTGCCAGCAGCCTGGAAGGGTCTACGAACACCGGGGAGCTGTTTTTT.

The rearrangement links TRBV28 to TRBJ2-6, with D perhaps TRBD1 or TRBD2 (5 bases each). CDR3 length: 18 residues. The V end lost 2 bases, the J end lost 0 bases, and 14 bases lay between the germline ends. Per germline, CDR1 MDHEN and CDR2 SYDVKM. The CDR3 nucleotides are TGTGCCAGCAGTTTACGGGGCAGGGTCAGCTCTGGGGCCAACGTCCTGACTTTC. Protein sequence: CASSLRGRVSSGANVLTF.

The genes are TRBV27 and TRBJ1-2; D unclear. The CDR3 totals 15 residues. The V gene's germline CDR1 is MNHEY and CDR2 SMNVEV (reference sequence). V dropped 0 bases and J dropped 4 bases, with 12 bases sitting between them. The CDR3 is CASSLSQAALYGYTF. CDR3 DNA sequence: TGTGCCAGCAGTTTATCTCAGGCAGCCCTCTATGGCTACACCTTC.

This clone was counted only a few times. The chain recombines TRBV7-6 with TRBJ1-5; no clear D gene. The CDR3 runs to 15 residues. The germline V gene has CDR1 SGHVS and CDR2 FNYEAQ. V was shortened by 2 bases and J by 7 bases, with 15 bases between the two germline ends. CDR3 sequence reads: CASSLNFNLNQPQHF. In nucleotides, the CDR3 is TGTGCCAGCAGCTTAAATTTTAACTTAAACCAGCCCCAGCATTTT.

This sequence joins TRBV18 and TRBJ2-1, with a possible D match to TRBD2 (6 bases). CDR3 length: 16 residues. The germline V and J ends were trimmed by 3 bases and 4 bases, with 16 bases remaining between them. CDR1 is KGHSH and CDR2 is LQKENI in the germline V gene. This CDR3 reads CASSPFSSGPYNEQFF. In DNA form, the CDR3 reads TGTGCCAGCTCACCCTTCAGTAGCGGACCTTACAATGAGCAGTTCTTC. Looking up the rest from reference TRBV18 and TRBJ2-1 gives the full variable domain: NAGVMQNPRHLVRRRGQEARLRCSPMKGHSHVYWYRQLPEEGLKFMVYLQKENIIDESGMPKERFSAEFPKEGPSILRIQQVVRGDSAAYFCASSPFSSGPYNEQFFGPGTRLTVL.